The 29 T cell receptor beta chains in this list originate from one sample, sequenced in a study of human T cells and chemical hapten exposure (TCRdb year 2021). Libraries were constructed by RACE. Sequencing instrument: NextSeq 500. The public reads were reanalyzed by TCRdb: fastp trimming at Q25, MiXCR alignment, in-frame beta chains only. Under each unique CDR3 protein, matching rows form one entry showing the most common genes and DNA. Recorded for this sample are more than 70,000 distinct CDR3 sequences; approximately 10% of them occurred a single time. More than 1% of the sample lies in the top ten. What this sample's time point label stands for: patch test 3, about 24 weeks after DPC sensitization. The treatment or condition label for this specimen denotes: therapeutic diphenylcyclopropenone sensitization with weekly scalp DPC. The sample here was whole blood, taken in connection with sensitization to the hapten diphenylcyclopropenone (DPC). These receptor sequences come from a woman aged 25 to 45 with alopecia areata. Some clones in this sample may be carry-over from other donors' samples.

This clonotype was seen a few times. V and J are TRBV30 and TRBJ1-4, with a tentative D call TRBD1 (5 bases). The CDR3 covers 14 residues. Trimming stripped 3 bases from V and 4 bases from J, with 12 bases between. CDR1 and CDR2 from the germline V gene are GTSNPN and SVGIG (reference sequence). CDR3: CAWSPGLNNEKLFF. The CDR3 region has the DNA TGTGCCTGGAGCCCGGGACTCAATAATGAAAAACTGTTTTTT.

This clonotype was counted a few times. V gene TRBV3-1 combines with J gene TRBJ2-5; D is possibly TRBD2 (6 bases). Trimming stripped 0 bases from V and 1 base from J, with 9 bases between. Germline CDR1 reads LGHDT; CDR2 reads YNNKEL (reference sequence). This CDR3 spans 15 amino acids. The CDR3 here is CASSQDLTSQETQYF. The DNA for the CDR3 is TGTGCCAGCAGCCAAGATTTGACTAGCCAAGAGACCCAGTACTTC.

The chain employs TRBV6-2 or TRBV6-3 and TRBJ1-1; 8 nucleotides match TRBD1. Germline values: CDR1 MNHEY, CDR2 SVGEGT. The CDR3 sequence is 14 residues long. V lost 7 bases and J lost 1; bases outside the gene matches: 5. This CDR3 reads CASTPDRGNTEAFF. The CDR3 coding sequence is TGTGCCAGCACCCCCGACAGGGGGAACACTGAAGCTTTCTTT.

At least ten counts were recorded for this clonotype. The chain links TRBV3-1 to TRBJ2-7; D gene ambiguous. This CDR3 contains 15 residues. V was pared by 0 bases and J by 2 bases, with 11 bases between. CDR1 LGHDT and CDR2 YNNKEL come from the germline V gene (reference sequence). This chain's CDR3 is CASSQDTRRAYEQYF. In DNA form, the CDR3 reads TGTGCCAGCAGCCAAGATACGCGAAGGGCCTACGAGCAGTACTTC.

The genes are TRBV6-4 and TRBJ2-3; D is ambiguous. This CDR3 is 15 amino acids long. V lost 2 bases and J lost 0, with 9 bases in between. Germline values: CDR1 MRHNA, CDR2 SNTAGT. For the CDR3, the DNA is TGTGCCAGCAGTGACAGGGAAACTAGCACAGATACGCAGTATTTT. It codes for CASSDRETSTDTQYF.

This clonotype was seen ten or more times. V and J are TRBV5-4 and TRBJ2-7, with a weak D call TRBD2 (6 bases). Between the trimmed V and J ends, which lost 5 bases and 3 bases, there was a span of 15 bases. The germline CDR1 and CDR2 sequences are SGHNT and YYREEE (reference sequence). The CDR3 sequence is 14 residues long. The CDR3 protein is CASRESGTDYEQYF. For the CDR3, the DNA is TGTGCCAGCAGGGAGTCCGGGACTGACTACGAGCAGTACTTC.

The chain joins TRBV7-2 to TRBJ2-3; weak D call: TRBD2 (6 bases). V lost 0 bases to trimming and J lost 7 bases, with 14 bases between them. CDR3 length: 15 residues. Germline assignment: CDR1 SGHTA and CDR2 FQGNSA. The CDR3 here is CASSLASGPLYTQYF. The CDR3 nucleotides read TGTGCCAGCAGCTTAGCTAGCGGCCCATTGTATACGCAGTATTTT.

This clonotype was counted between two and nine times. The V gene is TRBV28, the J gene TRBJ2-5; unclear D gene. This CDR3 has 12 amino acids. Germline V CDR1 and CDR2: MDHEN, SYDVKM. Trimming took 3 bases from V and 1 from J, leaving 3 bases between them. The CDR3 here is CASSFLQETQYF. Written as DNA, the CDR3 is TGTGCCAGCAGTTTTCTCCAAGAGACCCAGTACTTC. Full variable domain (remainder filled in from reference TRBV28 and TRBJ2-5): DVKVTQSSRYLVKRTGEKVFLECVQDMDHENMFWYRQDPGLGLRLIYFSYDVKMKEKGDIPEGYSVSREKKERFSLILESASTNQTSMYLCASSFLQETQYFGPGTRLLVL.

This clonotype has ten or more counts. This rearrangement joins TRBV29-1 to TRBJ2-4; D not certain. V was trimmed by 4 bases and J by 0 bases, leaving 10 bases between them. Germline V CDR1 and CDR2: SQVTM, ANQGSEA. The CDR3 sequence is 14 residues long. The CDR3 reads CSVAVPLAKNIQYF. The CDR3 bases are TGCAGCGTTGCCGTCCCTCTAGCCAAAAACATTCAGTACTTC.

Worth noting for this clonotype: A much larger clone lies a single base off, so this may be a read error. The chain employs TRBV5-5 and TRBJ1-4; D not resolved. The V end was cut by 4 bases, the J end by 0 bases, with 13 bases between. This CDR3 is built from 16 residues. Per the germline V gene, CDR1 is SGHKS and CDR2 is YYEKEE (reference sequence). The CDR3 DNA is TGTGCCAGCAGCCTGGGCCAGGAAGCAACTAATGAAAAACTGTTTTTT. Amino acid sequence: CASSLGQEATNEKLFF.

This clonotype has at least ten counts. V is TRBV11-1 and J is TRBJ2-5; the D gene is possibly TRBD2 (6 bases). The germline V and J ends were trimmed by 7 bases and 0 bases, with 15 bases remaining between them. The germline V gene encodes CDR1 SGHAT and CDR2 FQDESV (reference sequence). The CDR3 totals 15 residues. The chain's CDR3 is CASNLQGDYQETQYF. The CDR3 DNA is TGTGCCAGCAACCTACAAGGGGACTACCAAGAGACCCAGTACTTC.

J is TRBJ2-3 and V is TRBV5-1; 7 bases align to TRBD1. After removal of 0 bases from V and 4 bases from J, the junction contained 5 bases not matched to a gene. The CDR3 is 15 residues long. The germline V gene has CDR1 SGHRS and CDR2 YFSETQ. The CDR3 is CASSLDRGTADTQYF. The CDR3, as DNA: TGCGCCAGCAGCTTGGACAGGGGAACAGCAGATACGCAGTATTTT.

This chain joins TRBV3-1 and TRBJ1-5, with D unresolved. The CDR3 spans 12 residues. V lost 0 bases, J lost 13 bases, and 10 bases lay in between. Germline V gene lookup returns CDR1 LGHDT and CDR2 YNNKEL (reference sequence). The CDR3 nucleotides read TGTGCCAGCAGCCAAGATCGTAAGGTTCAGCATTTT. Its protein product is CASSQDRKVQHF. The full variable domain, rest sourced from reference TRBV3-1 and TRBJ1-5, is DTAVSQTPKYLVTQMGNDKSIKCEQNLGHDTMYWYKQDSKKFLKIMFSYNNKELIINETVPNRFSPKSPDKAHLNLHINSLELGDSAVYFCASSQDRKVQHFGDGTRLSIL.

This clonotype occurred many times. This chain links TRBV7-2 with TRBJ2-3; TRBD1 is a possible D gene (6 bases). Germline V lookup: CDR1 SGHTA, CDR2 FQGNSA. CDR3 length equals 15 residues. V was cut by 6 bases and J by 0 bases, with 13 bases left in between. This CDR3 is CASSLQGFSTDTQYF. CDR3 nucleotides: TGTGCCAGCAGTTTACAGGGATTTAGCACAGATACGCAGTATTTT.

This clonotype has a handful of counts. This chain connects TRBV6-2 or TRBV6-3 to TRBJ1-2, with D possibly matching TRBD1 (5 bases). V lost 7 bases, J lost 5 bases, and 20 bases lay in between. The germline CDR1 and CDR2 sequences are MNHEY and SVGEGT. The CDR3 runs 15 residues. The CDR3 region has the DNA TGTGCCAGCACCACAAGGGAGGGGAAGTTATATGGCTACACCTTC. It is translated as CASTTREGKLYGYTF.

This clonotype has ten or more counts. DNA of the CDR3: TGTGCCAGCAGCCAATGGGTAGCGGGAGAGGCCAAAAACATTCAGTACTTC. Encoded protein: CASSQWVAGEAKNIQYF. The chain couples TRBV14 to TRBJ2-4; 9 positions agree with TRBD2. The CDR3 length is 17 residues. From germline, CDR1 is SGHDN and CDR2 FVKESK. Unmatched junction bases numbered 6, after V lost 2 bases and J lost 1 base. Supplemented by reference TRBV14 and TRBJ2-4, the full variable domain reads EAGVTQFPSHSVIEKGQTVTLRCDPISGHDNLYWYRRVMGKEIKFLLHFVKESKQDESGMPNNRFLAERTGGTYSTLKVQPAELEDSGVYFCASSQWVAGEAKNIQYFGAGTRLSVL.

This clonotype came up a few times. The gene calls are TRBV20-1 and TRBJ2-1; 10 bases align to TRBD2. The CDR3 length is 17 residues. Germline-derived CDR1 and CDR2 are DFQATT and SNEGSKA (reference sequence). V lost 2 bases to trimming and J lost 8 bases; unmatched junction nucleotides: 15. The CDR3 region has the DNA TGCAGTGCTAGAACCCACGGTCAGCGGGAGGGCCGCGATGAGCAGTTCTTC. This gives the protein CSARTHGQREGRDEQFF.

This clonotype was detected many times. The gene calls are TRBV14 and TRBJ1-2; D is unresolved. The CDR3 is 15 residues long. Germline CDR1 is SGHDN and CDR2 is FVKESK. V was pared by 4 bases and J by 3 bases, with 15 bases between. CDR3 DNA sequence: TGTGCCAGCAGCCTTAGACAATCGCCTGACTATGGCTACACCTTC. Translation gives CASSLRQSPDYGYTF.

This clonotype appeared a few times. This rearrangement joins TRBV5-4 to TRBJ2-3, with unresolved D. Trimming pared 4 bases from V and 2 bases from J, leaving 14 bases between. CDR3 size: 15 residues. Germline V lookup: CDR1 SGHNT, CDR2 YYREEE (reference sequence). Here the CDR3 DNA reads TGTGCCAGCAGCACGGAAGAGACTCCCACAGATACGCAGTATTTT. Its protein product is CASSTEETPTDTQYF.

This clonotype has ten or more counts. This chain links TRBV4-1 with TRBJ2-3, with D uncertain. V shed 6 bases and J shed 5 bases, with 6 bases lying between them. This CDR3 spans 11 amino acids. Germline V gives CDR1 MGHRA, CDR2 YSYEKL. CDR3 DNA sequence: TGCGCCAGCAGTAATGGAGATACGCAGTATTTT. Translation: CASSNGDTQYF.

This clonotype was recorded many times. This CDR3 is CSVEGGGSYNEQFF. CDR3 coding DNA: TGCAGCGTTGAAGGAGGCGGCAGTTACAATGAGCAGTTCTTC. This chain connects TRBV29-1 to TRBJ2-1; D is ambiguous. Germline CDR1 SQVTM, CDR2 ANQGSEA. The CDR3 has 14 residues. V gave up 1 base and J gave up 4 bases, with 11 bases separating them.

The chain links TRBV7-9 to TRBJ1-1; D is ambiguous. Germline V gene lookup returns CDR1 SEHNR and CDR2 FQNEAQ (reference sequence). V was trimmed by 5 bases and J by 10 bases, leaving 20 bases between them. The CDR3 covers 14 residues. The CDR3, as DNA: TGTGCCAGCAGCCCGACCACTGAGGGTTTTGGAGCTTTCTTT. Translation: CASSPTTEGFGAFF.

This clonotype was picked up many times. This chain links TRBV5-8 with TRBJ2-3; D may be TRBD1 (5 bases). V lost 4 bases to trimming and J lost 4 bases, with 16 bases between them. CDR3 size: 15 residues. Germline-derived CDR1 and CDR2 are SGHTS and YDEGEE. CDR3 in amino acids: CASSGASGAPDTQYF. For the CDR3, the DNA is TGTGCCAGCAGCGGGGCTAGTGGGGCCCCAGATACGCAGTATTTT. Full variable domain (rest looked up from reference TRBV5-8 and TRBJ2-3): EAGVTQSPTHLIKTRGQQATLRCSPISGHTSVYWYQQALGLGLQFLLWYDEGEERNRGNFPPRFSGRQFPNYSSELNVNALELEDSALYLCASSGASGAPDTQYFGPGTRLTVL.

This clonotype was found many times. The chain links TRBV6-4 to TRBJ2-3; 12 bases align to TRBD2. The germline gives CDR1 MRHNA, CDR2 SNTAGT. This CDR3 has 15 amino acids. V dropped 6 bases and J dropped 3; count of bases not matched to a gene: 4. CDR3 sequence: CASSASGGATDTQYF. As DNA, the CDR3 is TGTGCCAGCAGCGCTAGCGGGGGGGCGACAGATACGCAGTATTTT.

The V and J genes are TRBV7-9 and TRBJ2-7, with a weak D call TRBD2 (5 bases). V lost 4 bases and J lost 0, with 10 bases in between. The CDR3 consists of 14 residues. CDR1 is SEHNR and CDR2 is FQNEAQ in the germline V gene (reference sequence). CDR3 DNA: TGTGCCAGCAGCTCCGGGATATACTCCTACGAGCAGTACTTC. Amino acid sequence: CASSSGIYSYEQYF.

This clonotype has at least ten counts. The chain carries TRBV25-1 and TRBJ2-7; 10 bases are a match to TRBD1. With V trimmed by 8 bases and J by 4 bases, 8 bases remained unmatched. Germline V gives CDR1 MGHDK, CDR2 SYGVNS. This CDR3 is built from 14 residues. CDR3 DNA sequence: TGTGCCAGCTTCCGGGACAGGGGCCTTTACGAGCAGTACTTC. Translated, it gives CASFRDRGLYEQYF.

This clonotype was seen more than once but under ten times. The chain is built from TRBV9 and TRBJ2-7; TRBD2 matches 14 bases. V dropped 3 bases and J dropped 5; count of bases not matched to a gene: 4. The CDR3 runs 15 residues. Germline V gene sequence: CDR1 SGDLS, CDR2 YYNGEE. CDR3 in DNA: TGTGCCAGCAGCGCCGTGACTAGCGGGGGGGACGAGCAGTACGTC. Residues: CASSAVTSGGDEQYV.

This clonotype was recorded many times. This chain connects TRBV5-5 to TRBJ2-1, with TRBD1 matching 7 bases. The J segment lost 3 bases and the V segment lost 4 bases, leaving 10 bases of the junction unmatched. The CDR3 covers 16 residues. Germline loops: CDR1 SGHKS, CDR2 YYEKEE (reference sequence). The CDR3 DNA sequence: TGTGCCAGCAGCAGACAGGGTGGTTCTTACTACAATGAGCAGTTCTTC. The encoded protein is CASSRQGGSYYNEQFF.

This clonotype was detected ten times or more. CDR3 nucleotide sequence: TGTGCCAGCAGCCCGTGGGGGGGCCTTACGTATGGCTACACCTTC. It is translated as CASSPWGGLTYGYTF. This chain joins TRBV3-1 and TRBJ1-2, with D possibly matching TRBD1 (6 bases). Germline V gene sequence: CDR1 LGHDT, CDR2 YNNKEL (reference sequence). V lost 4 bases, J lost 5 bases, and 17 bases lay in between. The CDR3 extends over 15 amino acids.